This passage covers 8 T cell receptor beta chains from one sample sequenced in a study of blood T cell repertoires in COVID-19. Profiled with immunoSEQ multiplex PCR; TCRdb holds only in-frame clones, not every one. The sample carries roughly 200,000 clones, about 85% recorded once. The sequencing input was PBMCs or T cells enriched from blood (not recorded which). These receptor sequences come from a man aged 40-49 years who had recovered from COVID-19.

The CDR3 nucleotides are TGTGCTAGTGGTGGGGGAGGGCAGTATTTT. Translation: CASGGGGQYF. J is TRBJ2-3 and V is TRBV12-5; a weak D match, TRBD2 (6 bases). This CDR3 is built from 10 residues. Germline V lookup: CDR1 LGHNT, CDR2 FRNRAP. V was trimmed by 5 bases and J by 11 bases, leaving 8 bases between them.

The rearrangement links TRBV24-1 to TRBJ2-2, with D unclear. The germline V gene has CDR1 KGHDR and CDR2 SFDVKD. CDR3 length: 12 residues. V was cut by 4 bases and J by 5 bases, with 4 bases left in between. CDR3 residues: CATSELTGELFF. CDR3 nucleotide sequence: TGTGCCACCAGTGAGCTAACCGGGGAGCTGTTTTTT.

V is TRBV12-3 or TRBV12-4 and J is TRBJ1-2; D ambiguous. This CDR3 has 12 amino acids. The V end lost 2 bases, the J end lost 8 bases, and 9 bases lay between the germline ends. CDR3 sequence (DNA): TGTGCCAGCAGTTTATCCTATATGGGCTACACCTTC. Protein: CASSLSYMGYTF.

The chain links TRBV9 to TRBJ2-3, with TRBD2 matching 8 bases. CDR3 length: 14 residues. The V gene's germline CDR1 is SGDLS and CDR2 YYNGEE. The V gene end was trimmed by 3 bases and the J gene end by 10 bases; junction bases not matched to a gene: 10. The CDR3 DNA reads TGTGCCAGCAGCGCGTCCAGCGGGAGTCGGTCGCAGTATTTT. It yields the protein CASSASSGSRSQYF.

This chain joins TRBV10-3 and TRBJ1-1; TRBD1 might be the D (5 bases). CDR3 length: 18 amino acids. Trimming took off 7 bases at V and 1 base at J, with 25 bases between the two ends. CDR1 and CDR2 from the germline V gene are ENHRY and SYGVKD. For the CDR3, the DNA is TGTGCCATCAACGTAGGTCCCCAGGCCATCCAGGGGAACACTGAAGCTTTCTTT. Translating gives CAINVGPQAIQGNTEAFF.

The genes are TRBV20-1 and TRBJ2-5, with 10 bases lining up with TRBD2. The CDR3 covers 15 residues. Germline trimming cut 3 bases from V and 7 bases from J; bases unmatched to any gene: 11. The V gene's germline CDR1 is DFQATT and CDR2 SNEGSKA (reference sequence). As DNA, the CDR3 is TGCAGTGCTAGTCACAGCGGGGGGGGTCTCGGGACCCAGTACTTC. As protein: CSASHSGGGLGTQYF.

V gene TRBV6-5 combines with J gene TRBJ1-2; D might be TRBD1 (6 bases). Trimming took off 6 bases at V and 4 bases at J, with 9 bases between the two ends. Germline V gene data show CDR1 as MNHEY and CDR2 as SVGAGI. There are 12 residues in the CDR3. This CDR3 is CASSLQGYGYTF. The CDR3 nucleotides are TGTGCCAGCAGCCTACAGGGCTATGGCTACACCTTC.

Only one count was recorded for this clone. The CDR3 DNA follows: TGTGCCAGCACCCGTGGGGGGAGCGGTTCCTACGAGCAGTACTTC. The encoded protein is CASTRGGSGSYEQYF. The gene calls are TRBV7-2 and TRBJ2-7; tentatively, D is TRBD2 (6 bases). V was cut by 7 bases and J by 1 base, with 17 bases left in between. Germline-derived CDR1 and CDR2 are SGHTA and FQGNSA. The CDR3 totals 15 residues. The complete variable domain, with remaining parts taken from reference TRBV7-2 and TRBJ2-7, reads GAGVSQSPSNKVTEKGKDVELRCDPISGHTALYWYRQSLGQGLEFLIYFQGNSAPDKSGLPSDRFSAERTGGSVSTLTIQRTQQEDSAVYLCASTRGGSGSYEQYFGPGTRLTVT.